A selection of T cell receptor beta chains follows, all from one sample in a study of CD8+CD57+ T cells in acquired aplastic anemia. TCRdb reprocessed the reads with MiXCR, giving one entry per CDR3 protein. This repertoire shows about 110,000 distinct CDR3 sequences, around 50% found once; its top ten account for roughly 31%. Material for sequencing was sorted CD4+, CD8+, or CD8+CD57+ T cells (not recorded which) from PBMCs. These receptor sequences come from a human donor in good health, serving as a control. CDR3s include the opening cysteine and the closing phenylalanine or tryptophan. D genes are given only for firm matches. Expanded clones get a size class; other rows say once, few or many, or leave the size out.

J: TRBJ2-1; size: many; D: .; V: TRBV11-1; CDR3: CASSLRGNHNEQFF; DNA: TGTGCCAGCAGCTTGAGGGGTAATCACAATGAGCAGTTCTTC
J: TRBJ2-1; size: many; D: TRBD1; V: TRBV6-5; CDR3: CASSFGTEYNEQFF; DNA: TGTGCCAGCAGTTTTGGGACAGAGTACAATGAGCAGTTCTTC
J: TRBJ2-5; size: few; D: TRBD2; V: TRBV7-9; CDR3: CASSFSGRKETQYF; DNA: TGTGCCAGCAGCTTTAGCGGGAGGAAAGAGACCCAGTACTTC
J: TRBJ2-3; size: few; D: .; V: TRBV15; CDR3: CATSRARGYGTDTQYF; DNA: TGTGCCACCAGCAGAGCGCGGGGATATGGCACAGATACGCAGTATTTT
J: TRBJ1-4; size: many; D: .; V: TRBV13; CDR3: CASSLGRATNEKLFF; DNA: TGTGCCAGCAGCTTAGGTCGTGCAACTAATGAAAAACTGTTTTTT
J: TRBJ1-2; size: many; D: TRBD1; V: TRBV7-6; CDR3: CASSSGQGSYTF; DNA: TGTGCCAGCAGCTCCGGACAGGGGAGCTACACCTTC
J: TRBJ1-5; size: .; D: .; V: TRBV10-3; CDR3: CAISASDGVGISNQPQHF; DNA: TGTGCCATCAGTGCATCGGACGGGGTGGGAATATCCAATCAGCCCCAGCATTTT
J: TRBJ2-7; size: .; D: TRBD1; V: TRBV2; CDR3: CASSEARDRVTEQYF; DNA: TGTGCCAGCAGTGAAGCGCGAGACAGGGTTACCGAGCAGTACTTC
J: TRBJ1-5; size: once; D: .; V: TRBV11-2; CDR3: CASSLGPDGSLHF; DNA: TGTGCCAGCAGCTTAGGACCAGATGGGTCATTGCATTTT
J: TRBJ2-7; size: few; D: .; V: TRBV7-2; CDR3: CASRSGPGVYEQYF; DNA: TGTGCCAGCAGGTCGGGCCCGGGAGTCTACGAGCAGTACTTC
J: TRBJ1-1; size: .; D: .; V: TRBV29-1; CDR3: CSVEEIQTGRDTEAFF; DNA: TGCAGCGTTGAAGAAATTCAGACCGGGCGGGACACTGAAGCTTTCTTT
J: TRBJ2-7; size: .; D: .; V: TRBV20-1; CDR3: CSARSQTGVYEQYF; DNA: TGCAGTGCTAGGTCCCAGACAGGAGTCTACGAGCAGTACTTC
J: TRBJ2-5; size: once; D: .; V: TRBV2; CDR3: CAISASVQETQYF; DNA: TGTGCCATCAGCGCATCGGTCCAAGAGACCCAGTACTTC
J: TRBJ1-1; size: .; D: .; V: TRBV7-1; CDR3: CASSSWAGRFVTTTNTEAFF; DNA: TGTGCCAGCAGCTCGTGGGCAGGGCGGTTCGTGACGACCACGAACACTGAAGCTTTCTTT